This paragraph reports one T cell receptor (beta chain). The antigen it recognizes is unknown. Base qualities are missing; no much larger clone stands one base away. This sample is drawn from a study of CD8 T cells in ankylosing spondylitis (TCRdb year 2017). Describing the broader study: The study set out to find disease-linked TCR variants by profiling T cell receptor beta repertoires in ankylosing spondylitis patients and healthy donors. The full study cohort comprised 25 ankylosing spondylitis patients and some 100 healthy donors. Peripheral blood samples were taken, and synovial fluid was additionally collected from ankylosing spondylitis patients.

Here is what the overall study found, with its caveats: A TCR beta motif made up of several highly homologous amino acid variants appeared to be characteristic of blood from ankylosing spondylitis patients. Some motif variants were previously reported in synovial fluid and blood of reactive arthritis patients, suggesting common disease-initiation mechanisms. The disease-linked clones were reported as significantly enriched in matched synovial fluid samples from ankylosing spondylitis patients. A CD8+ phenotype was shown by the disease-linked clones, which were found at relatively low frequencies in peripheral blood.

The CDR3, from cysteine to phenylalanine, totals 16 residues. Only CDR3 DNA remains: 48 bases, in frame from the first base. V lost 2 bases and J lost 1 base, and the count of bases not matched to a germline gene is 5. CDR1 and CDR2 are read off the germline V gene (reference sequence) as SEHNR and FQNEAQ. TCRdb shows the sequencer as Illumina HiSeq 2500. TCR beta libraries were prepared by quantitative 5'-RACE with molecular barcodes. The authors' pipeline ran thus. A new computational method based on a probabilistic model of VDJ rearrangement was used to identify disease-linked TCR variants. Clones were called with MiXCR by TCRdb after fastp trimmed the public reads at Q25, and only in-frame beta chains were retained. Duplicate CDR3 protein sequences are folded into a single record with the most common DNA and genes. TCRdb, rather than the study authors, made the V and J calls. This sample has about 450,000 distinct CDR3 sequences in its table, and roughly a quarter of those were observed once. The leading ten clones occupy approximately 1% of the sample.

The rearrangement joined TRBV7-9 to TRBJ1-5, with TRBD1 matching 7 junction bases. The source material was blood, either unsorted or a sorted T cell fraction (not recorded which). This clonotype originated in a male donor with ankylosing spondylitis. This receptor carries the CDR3 CASSLSGGGSNQPQHF. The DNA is TGTGCCAGCAGCTTATCAGGGGGAGGCAGCAATCAGCCCCAGCATTTT.